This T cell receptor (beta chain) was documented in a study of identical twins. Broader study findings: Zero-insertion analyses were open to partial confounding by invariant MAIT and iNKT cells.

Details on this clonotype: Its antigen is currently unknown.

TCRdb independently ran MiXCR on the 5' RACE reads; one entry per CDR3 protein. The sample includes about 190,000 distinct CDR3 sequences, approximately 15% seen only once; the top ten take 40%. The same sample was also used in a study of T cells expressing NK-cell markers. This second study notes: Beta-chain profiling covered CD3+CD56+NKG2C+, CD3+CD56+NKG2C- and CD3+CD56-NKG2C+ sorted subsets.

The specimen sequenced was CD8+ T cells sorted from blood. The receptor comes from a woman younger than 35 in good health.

The CDR3 DNA is TGCAGCACGACTAGCGGGCCCACCTACGAGCAGTACTTC. It translates to CSTTSGPTYEQYF. The chain recombines TRBV29-1 with TRBJ2-7; TRBD2 aligns across 10 bases. Unmatched junction bases numbered 6, after V lost 8 bases and J lost 2 bases. In germline, CDR1 is SQVTM, CDR2 ANQGSEA. CDR3 length: 13 amino acids.